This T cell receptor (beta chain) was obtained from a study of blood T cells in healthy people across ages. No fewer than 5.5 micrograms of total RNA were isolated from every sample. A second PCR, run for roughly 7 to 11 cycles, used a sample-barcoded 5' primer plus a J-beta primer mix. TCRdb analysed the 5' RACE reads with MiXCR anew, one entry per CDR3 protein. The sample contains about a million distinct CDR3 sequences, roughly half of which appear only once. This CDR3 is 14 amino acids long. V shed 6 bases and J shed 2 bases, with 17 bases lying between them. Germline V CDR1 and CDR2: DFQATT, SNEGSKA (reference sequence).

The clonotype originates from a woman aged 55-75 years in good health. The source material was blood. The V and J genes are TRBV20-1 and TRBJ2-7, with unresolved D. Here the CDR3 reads CSASKTRPAYEQYF. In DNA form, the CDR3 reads TGCAGTGCCTCCAAAACCCGCCCAGCCTACGAGCAGTACTTC.